This paragraph covers one T cell receptor (beta chain) sequence. What it recognizes is unknown. This sample is drawn from a study of cytomegalovirus exposure and HLA in healthy donors. Whole-study results and caveats: The study labeled fewer than 200 TCR beta chains cytomegalovirus-associated. Analyses of presence/absence relied on an assumption of roughly uniform sequencing depth across donors. Specific recognition of CMV antigens was confirmed in vitro for a few chains (all CMV-associated).

The CDR3 has 13 residues. Germline CDR1 SGHVS, CDR2 FNYEAQ. Trimming stripped 4 bases from V and 8 bases from J, with 14 bases between. A multiplex PCR was run with 60 Vbeta primers and 13 Jbeta primers. Data came from immunoSEQ multiplex PCR; TCRdb stores just in-frame clones and leaves some out. The sample has around 150,000 clones, around four fifths seen once. This clonotype originated in a girl between 2 and 10 years old in good health and CMV-seropositive. Sequencing was performed on PBMCs. V and J are TRBV7-6 and TRBJ1-1; the D is unclear. The chain's CDR3 is CASSSKPGVEAFF. DNA of the CDR3: TGTGCCAGCAGCTCTAAACCGGGAGTCGAAGCTTTCTTT.